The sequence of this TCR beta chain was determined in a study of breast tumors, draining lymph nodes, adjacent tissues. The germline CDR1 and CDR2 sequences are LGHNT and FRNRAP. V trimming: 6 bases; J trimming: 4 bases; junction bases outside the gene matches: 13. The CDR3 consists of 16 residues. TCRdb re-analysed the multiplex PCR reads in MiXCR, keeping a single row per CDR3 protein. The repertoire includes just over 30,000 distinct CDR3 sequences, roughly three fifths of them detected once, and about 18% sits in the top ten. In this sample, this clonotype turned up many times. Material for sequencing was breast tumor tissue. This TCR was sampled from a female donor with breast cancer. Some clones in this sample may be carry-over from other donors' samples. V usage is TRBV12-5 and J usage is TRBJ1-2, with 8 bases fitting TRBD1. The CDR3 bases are TGTGCTAGTGGGCAGGGGGCAAAGGGAAATCCCTATGGCTACACCTTC. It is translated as CASGQGAKGNPYGYTF.